These T cell receptor beta chains were read from a single sample in a study of beta chain features in type 1 diabetes. Method: immunoSEQ multiplex PCR; TCRdb's copy keeps in-frame clones and lacks some. The sample consists of roughly 450,000 clones, roughly 13% of them appearing once. Sequencing was performed on naive CD4+ T cells from blood. All receptors come from a man in his thirties or forties in good health. Both conserved end residues are part of each CDR3. A D gene is named only where the DNA matches it firmly. Size values are once, few and many counts, or a class for expanded clones, and some rows have none.

d_gene	abundance	j_gene	v_gene	CDR3nt	CDR3aa
NA	NA	TRBJ1-4	TRBV7-8	TGTGCCAGCAGCTATCGAGCTGAAAAACTGTTTTTT	CASSYRAEKLFF
NA	NA	TRBJ2-3	TRBV29-1	TGCAGCGTCGCCAAGCCCCTCACAGATACGCAGTATTTT	CSVAKPLTDTQYF
TRBD1	NA	TRBJ2-1	TRBV6-6	TGTGCCAGCACTCTAGAAAAGGGGGCGCTCTACAATGAGCAGTTCTTC	CASTLEKGALYNEQFF
NA	NA	TRBJ2-7	TRBV29-1	TGCAGCGCTGGCGGACCCTACGAGCAGTACTTC	CSAGGPYEQYF
NA	few	TRBJ1-6	TRBV4-1	TGCGCCAGCAGCCACCCCGCCAGGGTGGAGAATTCACCCCTCCACTTT	CASSHPARVENSPLHF
NA	NA	TRBJ2-2	TRBV7-2	TGTGCCAGCAGCTACCGACTAGCGAACACCGGGGAGCTGTTTTTT	CASSYRLANTGELFF
NA	NA	TRBJ2-3	TRBV13	TGTGCCAGCAGCCTAAGGGATACGCAGTATTTT	CASSLRDTQYF
TRBD1	NA	TRBJ1-3	TRBV2	TGTGCCAGCAGTGAAGATGCCGGGACAGTGGTTTCACCATATTTT	CASSEDAGTVVSPYF
TRBD1	NA	TRBJ2-7	TRBV7-2	TGTGCCAGCAGTCCCGGGGACAGAGTCTACGAGCAGTACTTC	CASSPGDRVYEQYF
TRBD1	many	TRBJ1-2	TRBV29-1	TGCAGCGCTGGGACAGGGTATGGCTACACCTTC	CSAGTGYGYTF
NA	few	TRBJ2-7	TRBV7-2	TGTGCCAGCAGCTTAGCCAATGCCAGGGCCTACGAGCAGTACTTC	CASSLANARAYEQYF
NA	NA	TRBJ2-3	TRBV19	TGTGCCAGTAGTACCCGGGACGGGTGGACAGATACGCAGTATTTT	CASSTRDGWTDTQYF
NA	NA	TRBJ1-1	TRBV2	TGTGCCAGCAGTTTGGGGGGTGTTGCTGAAGCTTTCTTT	CASSLGGVAEAFF
NA	NA	TRBJ1-2	TRBV9	TGTGCCAGCAGCGTAGATCCCCTCTATGGCTACACCTTC	CASSVDPLYGYTF
TRBD1	NA	TRBJ2-5	TRBV11-2	TGTGCCAGCAGCTTAGCCCGGGACAGGAGACAAGAGACCCAGTACTTC	CASSLARDRRQETQYF
NA	NA	TRBJ1-5	TRBV19	TGTGCCAGTAGTATGAGCCTGACAGTACCAGAGCCCCAGCATTTT	CASSMSLTVPEPQHF
NA	NA	TRBJ2-1	TRBV30	TGTGCCTCATCCAAGTCGAGAACTAAGAGCTCCTACAATGAGCAGTTCTTC	CASSKSRTKSSYNEQFF
NA	few	TRBJ2-2	TRBV14	TGTGCCAGCAGAAAGGACTTTAACACCGGGGAGCTGTTTTTT	CASRKDFNTGELFF
TRBD1	NA	TRBJ2-1	TRBV5-4	TGTGCCGGCGGGGGACAGGGCCGTCCACCACACAGTGAGCAGTTCTTC	CAGGGQGRPPHSEQFF
NA	few	TRBJ2-6	TRBV19	TGTGCCAGTAGCCCCTTTACCTCTGGGGCCAACGTCCTGACTTTC	CASSPFTSGANVLTF
NA	few	TRBJ2-1	TRBV5-4	TGTGCCAGCCATAGGGCAGGGGATAAGAATGAGCAGTTCTTC	CASHRAGDKNEQFF
NA	few	TRBJ1-2	TRBV7-2	TGTGCCAGCAGCTTAGTTCCGAATGGATGGGGCTACACCTTC	CASSLVPNGWGYTF
NA	NA	TRBJ1-5	TRBV5-1	TGCGCCAGCAGCCTGGACGGAGATCAGCCCCAGCATTTT	CASSLDGDQPQHF
NA	NA	TRBJ2-7	TRBV25-1	TGTGCCAGCAGTGACAGGGGCTACGAGCAGTACTTC	CASSDRGYEQYF
NA	NA	TRBJ2-2	TRBV4-3	TGCGCCAGCAGCCAAGCGAACACCTACACCGGGGAGCTGTTTTTT	CASSQANTYTGELFF
TRBD1	few	TRBJ1-1	TRBV5-1	TGCGCCAGCAGCCCCGGGACAGGGGTGTTTGAAGCTTTCTTT	CASSPGTGVFEAFF
NA	NA	TRBJ2-1	TRBV11-2	TGTGCCAGCAGCCTCAGTCTAGTAGCGAGGAATGAGCAGTTCTTC	CASSLSLVARNEQFF
TRBD1	NA	TRBJ2-5	TRBV7-2	TGTGCCAGCAGCTTAGATAGGGACAGCCCGACCCAGTACTTC	CASSLDRDSPTQYF
NA	few	TRBJ2-3	TRBV5-4	TGTGCCAGCAGCTTTCTGTCGGGGGGCACAGATACGCAGTATTTT	CASSFLSGGTDTQYF
NA	few	TRBJ1-2	TRBV7-7	TGTGCCAGCAGCTTAGGCGGGACACTCGACTATGGCTACACCTTC	CASSLGGTLDYGYTF
NA	few	TRBJ1-1	TRBV4-1	TGCGCCAGCAGCTCCACAGGGCGGGCTGAAGCTTTCTTT	CASSSTGRAEAFF
NA	few	TRBJ2-3	TRBV2	TGTGCCAGCAGTCTCCGTGGCAGTAGCACAGATACGCAGTATTTT	CASSLRGSSTDTQYF
TRBD1	few	TRBJ2-1	TRBV5-4	TGTGCCAGCAGCCGGGACAGGGGAGACTACAATGAGCAGTTCTTC	CASSRDRGDYNEQFF
NA	few	TRBJ1-1	TRBV14	TGTGCCAGCAGCCCTTGGGAGAACACTGAAGCTTTCTTT	CASSPWENTEAFF
NA	few	TRBJ1-5	TRBV18	TGTGCCAGCTCACCGGCGGGGGCGACGAATCAGCCCCAGCATTTT	CASSPAGATNQPQHF
NA	few	TRBJ2-1	TRBV9	TGTGCCAGCAGCGTAGGCCCCGGGGGATCCTACAATGAGCAGTTCTTC	CASSVGPGGSYNEQFF
NA	NA	TRBJ2-5	TRBV6-6	TGTGCCAGCAGTTACTCATCTGAGACCCAGTACTTC	CASSYSSETQYF
TRBD2	NA	TRBJ2-7	TRBV10-2	TGCGCCAGCAGAATAGAGACTAGCGGGGGGAGACACGAGCAGTACTTC	CASRIETSGGRHEQYF
NA	few	TRBJ2-5	TRBV19	TGTGCCAGTAGACTTGACGGGGAAGAGACCCAGTACTTC	CASRLDGEETQYF